These T cell receptor beta chains were read from a single sample in a study of shared clonotypes between healthy human individuals. Repertoires were generated with immunoSEQ multiplex PCR, while TCRdb's copy carries only in-frame clones and drops some. The sample has millions of clones; approximately 95% are singletons. Sequenced sample: naive CD4+ T cells sorted from blood. These receptors all stem from a man aged 18 to 30 in good health. The CDR3 runs from the conserved cysteine through the conserved F or W. D genes are given only for firm matches.

d_call,j_call,v_call,cdr3_nt,cdr3_aa
.,TRBJ2-4,TRBV5-1,TGCGCCAGCCGACGAGGAGGGGCCCTAGCCAAAAACATTCAGTACTTC,CASRRGGALAKNIQYF
.,TRBJ2-5,TRBV20-1,TGCAGTGCAGCGGCAGAGACCCAGTACTTC,CSAAAETQYF
TRBD1,TRBJ1-4,TRBV6-1,TGTGCCAGCAGTGGGGTTGAGGGGGCCCGGCATGAAAAACTGTTTTTT,CASSGVEGARHEKLFF
.,TRBJ2-3,TRBV18,TGTGCCAGCTCACCCTTAGGGCAATCAGATACGCAGTATTTT,CASSPLGQSDTQYF
.,TRBJ1-4,TRBV30,TGTGCCTGGGAGCACCAGGGAAATGAAAAACTGTTTTTT,CAWEHQGNEKLFF
.,TRBJ1-1,TRBV5-1,TGCGCCAGCAGCCCGGACGGAACGAACACTGAAGCTTTCTTT,CASSPDGTNTEAFF
.,TRBJ1-1,TRBV5-6,TGTGCCAGCAGCTTGGAGAGGGGCACTGAAGCTTTCTTT,CASSLERGTEAFF
.,TRBJ2-2,TRBV5-1,TGCGCCAGCAGCTTGGGTGGCAGTTACACCGGGGAGCTGTTTTTT,CASSLGGSYTGELFF
TRBD2,TRBJ2-7,TRBV28,TGTGCCAGCACGACTAGCGGGGGCCCCTACGAGCAGTACTTC,CASTTSGGPYEQYF
.,TRBJ2-3,TRBV10-1,TGCGCCAGCAGTGATTCGACCGGGGATACGCAGTATTTT,CASSDSTGDTQYF
.,TRBJ1-1,TRBV19,TGTGCCAGCAACCCGACATTCTTCGGGAACGCTGAAGCTTTCTTT,CASNPTFFGNAEAFF
.,TRBJ2-5,TRBV6-1,TGTGCCAGCAGAGTGGACAGCAGCCACCAAGAGACCCAGTACTTC,CASRVDSSHQETQYF
.,TRBJ2-7,TRBV27,TGTGCCAGCAGACCAGGGGACGAACGATACGAGCAGTACTTC,CASRPGDERYEQYF
.,TRBJ2-5,TRBV7-2,TGTGCCAGCAGCTTAGGGACAGAAGAGACCCAGTACTTC,CASSLGTEETQYF
TRBD1,TRBJ1-5,TRBV6-6,TGTGCCAGCAACCCGACAGGGTTTAGCAATCAGCCCCAGCATTTT,CASNPTGFSNQPQHF